This T cell receptor beta chain was sequenced for a study of long-term antiretroviral therapy in people with HIV. General study results and limits: Pre-ART clonal expansion yielded clones that dominated the repertoire at all time points. HIV repertoire CDR3 lengths ranged less widely than those of controls.

Running of the v3.0 immunoSEQ assay took place at survey level. The table came from immunoSEQ multiplex PCR; TCRdb's copy has only in-frame clones and leaves some out. The table shows 15,000 to 20,000 clones, with 85% to 95% occurring only once. Clinicians in the United States treated all participants with HIV. Trimming took off 6 bases at V and 1 base at J, with 12 bases between the two ends. The germline CDR1 and CDR2 sequences are MNHEY and SVGAGI. The CDR3 sequence is 14 residues long. Note on this clone: Its antigen is still unknown.

The sequences come from unsorted PBMCs, collected around 10 years after starting antiretroviral therapy. This sequence was found in a man aged 25 to 40 with HIV. The rearrangement uses TRBV6-5 and TRBJ1-1; possible D gene TRBD1, 5 bases. CDR3 sequence reads: CASRRGFRNTEAFF. The DNA of the CDR3 is TGTGCCAGCAGGAGGGGATTCCGGAACACTGAAGCTTTCTTT.